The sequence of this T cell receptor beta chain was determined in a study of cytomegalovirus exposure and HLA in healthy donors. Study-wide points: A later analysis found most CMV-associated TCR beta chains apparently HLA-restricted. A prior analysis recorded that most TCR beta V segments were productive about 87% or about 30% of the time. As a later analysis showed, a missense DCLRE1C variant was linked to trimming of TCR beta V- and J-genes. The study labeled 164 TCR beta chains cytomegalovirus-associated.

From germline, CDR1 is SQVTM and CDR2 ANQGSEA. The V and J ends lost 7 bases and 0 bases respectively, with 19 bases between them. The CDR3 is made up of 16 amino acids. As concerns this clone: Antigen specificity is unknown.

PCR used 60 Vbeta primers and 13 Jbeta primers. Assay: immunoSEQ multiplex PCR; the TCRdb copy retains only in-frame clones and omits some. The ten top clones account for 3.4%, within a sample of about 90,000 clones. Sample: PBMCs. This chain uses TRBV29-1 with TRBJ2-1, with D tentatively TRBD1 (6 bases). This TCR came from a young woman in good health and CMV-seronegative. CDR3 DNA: TGCAGCGGGACAGACCTTACTCACACCTCCTACAATGAGCAGTTCTTC. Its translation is CSGTDLTHTSYNEQFF.